The 6 T cell receptor beta chains presented below share a single source sample, sequenced in a study of shared clonotypes between healthy human individuals. Clones were read by immunoSEQ multiplex PCR, and TCRdb kept only the in-frame ones, dropping some. The sample records over a million clones, more than 95% being singletons. The sequenced sample consisted of naive CD4+ T cells sorted from blood. Subset here: CD45RA+ positively selected. The receptors were sampled from a man under 40 in good health.

The genes are TRBV6-1 and TRBJ2-7, with D maybe TRBD1 (5 bases). The V gene lost 4 bases and the J gene lost 7 bases, with 26 bases spanning the gap. The germline V gene encodes CDR1 MNHNS and CDR2 SASEGT. The CDR3 extends over 17 amino acids. Written as DNA, the CDR3 is TGTGCCAGCAGTGTCAGGGTGGCCGGACACAGCCGATGGGAGCAGTACTTC. Translating gives CASSVRVAGHSRWEQYF.

The chain employs TRBV18 and TRBJ1-4; D remains ambiguous. V was trimmed by 6 bases and J by 5 bases, leaving 16 bases between them. Per germline, CDR1 KGHSH and CDR2 LQKENI. The CDR3 has 15 residues. The CDR3 reads CASSLAGIENEKLFF. CDR3 sequence (DNA): TGTGCCAGCTCGCTTGCCGGGATAGAAAATGAAAAACTGTTTTTT. The entire variable domain, with the rest obtained from reference TRBV18 and TRBJ1-4, is as follows: NAGVMQNPRHLVRRRGQEARLRCSPMKGHSHVYWYRQLPEEGLKFMVYLQKENIIDESGMPKERFSAEFPKEGPSILRIQQVVRGDSAAYFCASSLAGIENEKLFFGSGTQLSVL.

The chain combines TRBV9 with TRBJ2-7; 8 bases match TRBD1. Per the germline V gene, CDR1 is SGDLS and CDR2 is YYNGEE. The CDR3 contains 14 residues. Trimming at V came to 1 base and at J to 4 bases, leaving 4 bases not matched to a gene. CDR3 DNA sequence: TGTGCCAGCAGCGTATCCCAGGGGGCTTACGAGCAGTACTTC. As protein: CASSVSQGAYEQYF. Combining the CDR3 with reference TRBV9 and TRBJ2-7 gives the whole variable domain DSGVTQTPKHLITATGQRVTLRCSPRSGDLSVYWYQQSLDQGLQFLIQYYNGEERAKGNILERFSAQQFPDLHSELNLSSLELGDSALYFCASSVSQGAYEQYFGPGTRLTVT.

Comment on this clone: The same CDR3 is also encoded by other DNA sequences in this sample. The rearrangement uses TRBV7-2 and TRBJ2-5, with D possibly being TRBD2 (5 bases). The germline V gene encodes CDR1 SGHTA and CDR2 FQGNSA. The CDR3 consists of 14 residues. Trimming left V 0 bases short and J 4 bases short, with 9 bases between. The CDR3 DNA reads as TGTGCCAGCAGCTTAGCGGGAGTGGGAGAGACCCAGTACTTC. It translates to CASSLAGVGETQYF. The full variable domain, in which reference TRBV7-2 and TRBJ2-5 provide the parts outside the CDR3, is GAGVSQSPSNKVTEKGKDVELRCDPISGHTALYWYRQSLGQGLEFLIYFQGNSAPDKSGLPSDRFSAERTGGSVSTLTIQRTQQEDSAVYLCASSLAGVGETQYFGPGTRLLVL.

The chain employs TRBV9 and TRBJ2-7; 8 nucleotides agree with TRBD2. Germline CDR1 reads SGDLS; CDR2 reads YYNGEE. The CDR3 contains 15 residues. The trim removed 1 base at V and 2 bases at J, leaving 5 bases unmatched. Written as DNA, the CDR3 is TGTGCCAGCAGCGTAAGCGGGGGAGCTACCTACGAGCAGTACTTC. This sequence encodes CASSVSGGATYEQYF.

This chain uses TRBV28 with TRBJ2-5; D is undetermined. The CDR3 has 14 residues. Germline loops: CDR1 MDHEN, CDR2 SYDVKM. Trimming removed 5 bases from V and 0 bases from J, with 10 bases in between. The CDR3 spells CASSLTLNQETQYF. The CDR3 DNA follows: TGTGCCAGCAGTCTGACGCTTAACCAAGAGACCCAGTACTTC. The variable domain in full, completed from reference TRBV28 and TRBJ2-5, reads DVKVTQSSRYLVKRTGEKVFLECVQDMDHENMFWYRQDPGLGLRLIYFSYDVKMKEKGDIPEGYSVSREKKERFSLILESASTNQTSMYLCASSLTLNQETQYFGPGTRLLVL.